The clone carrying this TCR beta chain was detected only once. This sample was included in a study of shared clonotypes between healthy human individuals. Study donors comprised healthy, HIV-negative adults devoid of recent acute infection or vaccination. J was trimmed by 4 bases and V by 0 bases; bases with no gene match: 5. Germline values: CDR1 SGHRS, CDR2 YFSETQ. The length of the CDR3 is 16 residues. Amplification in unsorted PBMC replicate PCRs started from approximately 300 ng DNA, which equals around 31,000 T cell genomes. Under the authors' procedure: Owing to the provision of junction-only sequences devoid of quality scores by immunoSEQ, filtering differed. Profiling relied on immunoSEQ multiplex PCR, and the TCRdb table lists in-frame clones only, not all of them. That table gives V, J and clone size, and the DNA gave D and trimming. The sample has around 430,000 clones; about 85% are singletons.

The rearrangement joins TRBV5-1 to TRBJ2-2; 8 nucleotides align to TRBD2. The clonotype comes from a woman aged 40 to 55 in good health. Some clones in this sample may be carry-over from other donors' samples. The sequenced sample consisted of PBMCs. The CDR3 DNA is TGCGCCAGCAGCTTGGCGGGAGGGACCACCACCGGGGAGCTGTTTTTT. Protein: CASSLAGGTTTGELFF.